These 5 T cell receptor beta chains were all obtained from the same sample, sequenced in a study of shared clonotypes between healthy human individuals. CD8 cells classed as naive were CD45RO-negative and positively selected for CCR7, excluding terminally differentiated effector memory CD45RA+ cells. The table came from immunoSEQ multiplex PCR; TCRdb's copy has only in-frame clones and leaves some out. The repertoire includes about 1.9 million clones, about 94% of them detected once, and more than 1.5% sits in the top ten. The sample comprised naive CD8+ T cells from PBMCs. The receptors derive from a man aged 18 to 30 in good health. Some clones in this sample may be carry-over from other donors' samples.

The chain joins TRBV7-2 to TRBJ1-2, with D possibly TRBD1 on 5 matching bases. In germline, CDR1 is SGHTA, CDR2 FQGNSA. The V end lost 5 bases, the J end lost 6 bases, and 25 bases lay between the germline ends. This CDR3 contains 17 residues. CDR3 coding DNA: TGTGCCAGCAGCATTTTGATCGGGGGTGAGGCGGAGAATGGCTACACCTTC. Its protein is CASSILIGGEAENGYTF.

This chain connects TRBV28 to TRBJ2-7, with 10 bases fitting TRBD1. V was clipped by 5 bases and J by 7 bases; unmatched bases: 8. This CDR3 has 14 residues. CDR1 is MDHEN, CDR2 SYDVKM, per germline. Here the CDR3 reads CASSDRQGAGEQYF. CDR3 nucleotides: TGTGCCAGCAGTGACAGACAGGGGGCGGGGGAGCAGTACTTC.

The genes are TRBV10-2 and TRBJ2-1, with 8 bases that match TRBD2. V gave up 2 bases and J gave up 7 bases; unmatched junction bases: 13. From germline, CDR1 is WSHSY and CDR2 SAAADI. The CDR3 totals 17 residues. In nucleotides, the CDR3 is TGCGCCAGCAGTGAGAGCCGGGGCGGGAGGTATGGGAATGAGCAGTTCTTC. It translates to CASSESRGGRYGNEQFF.

This chain uses TRBV4-1 with TRBJ2-1; 8 bases align to TRBD2. The CDR3 has 16 residues. Unmatched junction bases numbered 4, after V lost 1 base and J lost 2 bases. The germline V gene has CDR1 MGHRA and CDR2 YSYEKL. Here the CDR3 reads CASSQGRGGTYNEQFF. The CDR3, as DNA: TGCGCCAGCAGCCAAGGGCGCGGGGGGACCTACAATGAGCAGTTCTTC.

V and J are TRBV29-1 and TRBJ2-1, with 8 bases aligning to TRBD1. Germline assignment: CDR1 SQVTM and CDR2 ANQGSEA. With 6 bases clipped from V and 4 bases from J, the junction kept 11 bases outside the gene matches. This CDR3 is built from 15 residues. The CDR3 nucleotides read TGCAGCGTACCAGGGGGCCACAATGGGTACAATGAGCAGTTCTTC. Translation gives CSVPGGHNGYNEQFF.